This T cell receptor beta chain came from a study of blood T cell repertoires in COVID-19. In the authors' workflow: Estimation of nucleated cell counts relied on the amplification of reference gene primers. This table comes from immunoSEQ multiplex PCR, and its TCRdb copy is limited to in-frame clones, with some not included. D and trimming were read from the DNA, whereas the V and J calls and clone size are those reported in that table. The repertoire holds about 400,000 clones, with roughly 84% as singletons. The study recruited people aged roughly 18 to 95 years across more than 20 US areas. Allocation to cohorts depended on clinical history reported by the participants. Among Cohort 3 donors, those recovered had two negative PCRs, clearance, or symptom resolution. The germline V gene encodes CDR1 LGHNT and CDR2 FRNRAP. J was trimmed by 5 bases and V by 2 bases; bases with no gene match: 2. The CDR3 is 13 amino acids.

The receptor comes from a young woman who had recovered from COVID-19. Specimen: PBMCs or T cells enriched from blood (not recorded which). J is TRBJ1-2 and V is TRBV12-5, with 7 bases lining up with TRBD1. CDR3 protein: CASGLSTGYGYTF. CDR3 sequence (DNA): TGTGCTAGTGGTTTGTCGACAGGGTATGGCTACACCTTC.